The 29 T cell receptor beta chains below come from one sample, sequenced in a study of blood T cell repertoires in COVID-19. The assay was immunoSEQ multiplex PCR, and TCRdb's table has in-frame clones only and misses some. The sample consists of 95,000 to 120,000 clones, 81% of them appearing once. The source material was peripheral blood. All receptors derive from a man between 45 and 60 years old with acute or convalescent COVID-19.

The chain couples TRBV12-3 or TRBV12-4 to TRBJ1-1, with D maybe TRBD1 (6 bases). V was trimmed by 6 bases and J by 11 bases, leaving 13 bases between them. The CDR3 sequence is 11 residues long. CDR3 bases: TGTGCCAGCAGCACCGGGACACCCGCTTTCTTT. This encodes CASSTGTPAFF.

The V and J genes are TRBV11-2 and TRBJ1-1; 8 bases align to TRBD1. V dropped 4 bases and J dropped 5; count of bases not matched to a gene: 12. Looked up from germline, CDR1 is SGHAT and CDR2 is FQNNGV. CDR3 length: 16 residues. The CDR3 sequence: CASSSHPTGASTEAFF. In nucleotides, the CDR3 is TGTGCCAGCAGCTCCCACCCGACAGGGGCGAGTACTGAAGCTTTCTTT.

The chain employs TRBV6-5 and TRBJ2-1; no clear D gene. Germline V lookup: CDR1 MNHEY, CDR2 SVGAGI. CDR3 length: 14 amino acids. V was cut by 6 bases and J by 1 base, with 10 bases left in between. CDR3: CASSGLESYNEQFF. As DNA, the CDR3 is TGTGCCAGCAGCGGCCTAGAATCCTACAATGAGCAGTTCTTC.

The chain has TRBV14 and TRBJ2-1; TRBD2 agrees at 9 bases. This CDR3 contains 17 residues. The V gene end was trimmed by 4 bases and the J gene end by 2 bases; junction bases not matched to a gene: 9. Germline assignment: CDR1 SGHDN and CDR2 FVKESK. The CDR3 DNA follows: TGTGCCAGCAGCCTACTTCCGGGACTAGCTCCCTACAATGAGCAGTTCTTC. Its protein is CASSLLPGLAPYNEQFF.

This sequence joins TRBV18 and TRBJ2-1; 9 nucleotides align to TRBD1. The CDR3 runs 15 residues. Germline loops: CDR1 KGHSH, CDR2 LQKENI. The trim removed 3 bases at V and 3 bases at J, leaving 3 bases unmatched. CDR3: CASSPKTGGYNEQFF. The CDR3 nucleotides are TGTGCCAGCTCACCCAAGACAGGGGGCTACAATGAGCAGTTCTTC. Complete variable domain (other parts from reference TRBV18 and TRBJ2-1): NAGVMQNPRHLVRRRGQEARLRCSPMKGHSHVYWYRQLPEEGLKFMVYLQKENIIDESGMPKERFSAEFPKEGPSILRIQQVVRGDSAAYFCASSPKTGGYNEQFFGPGTRLTVL.

The rearrangement joins TRBV21-1 to TRBJ2-7; no DNA check was done on the table's D call, TRBD2. TRBV21-1 is described as a pseudogene. The CDR3 length is 15 residues. CDR3 amino acids: CASSKSQRSSYEQYV. In DNA form, the CDR3 reads TGTGCCAGCAGCAAATCTCAGCGGAGCTCCTACGAGCAGTACGTC.

The chain couples TRBV3-1 (or the pseudogene TRBV3-2) to TRBJ1-4, with 7 bases that match TRBD1. Germline-derived CDR1 and CDR2 are LGHDT and YNNKEL (reference sequence). The CDR3 is 15 amino acids. V gave up 4 bases and J gave up 4 bases; unmatched junction bases: 6. For the CDR3, the DNA is TGTGCCAGCAGCCGAGGGACAGAGAATAATGAAAAACTGTTTTTT. It is translated as CASSRGTENNEKLFF.

The rearrangement links TRBV3-1 (or the pseudogene TRBV3-2) to TRBJ2-2; 10 bases agree with TRBD1. The CDR3 has 16 residues. The junction had 6 bases not matched to a gene; V was cut back by 4 bases and J by 4 bases. CDR1 LGHDT and CDR2 YNNKEL come from the germline V gene (reference sequence). CDR3 region: CASSPPGQGTTGELFF. In DNA form, the CDR3 reads TGTGCCAGCAGCCCTCCGGGACAGGGGACCACCGGGGAGCTGTTTTTT.

The chain joins TRBV2 to TRBJ2-2, with D possibly matching TRBD1 (5 bases). The V gene's germline CDR1 is SNHLY and CDR2 FYNNEI. This CDR3 spans 15 amino acids. Trimming removed 0 bases at V and 2 bases at J, with 7 bases between. Here the CDR3 reads CASSEAGANTGELFF. The DNA for the CDR3 is TGTGCCAGCAGTGAAGCAGGGGCCAACACCGGGGAGCTGTTTTTT.

This rearrangement joins TRBV7-2 to TRBJ2-3; 14 nucleotides line up with TRBD2. V dropped 3 bases and J dropped 7; count of bases not matched to a gene: 6. The germline V gene has CDR1 SGHTA and CDR2 FQGNSA. The CDR3 is 16 residues long. The CDR3 loop reads CASSLIWTSGGNTQYF. CDR3 coding DNA: TGTGCCAGCAGCTTGATATGGACTAGCGGGGGGAATACGCAGTATTTT.

This chain joins TRBV18 and TRBJ2-1; 7 bases line up with TRBD2. Germline CDR1 and CDR2: KGHSH and LQKENI. The J segment lost 5 bases and the V segment lost 4 bases, leaving 5 bases of the junction unmatched. The CDR3 is 14 residues long. Written as DNA, the CDR3 is TGTGCCAGCTCACACGGGACTACTGACAATGAGCAGTTCTTC. It specifies CASSHGTTDNEQFF.

V and J are TRBV3-1 (or the pseudogene TRBV3-2) and TRBJ2-2; 9 positions match TRBD1. Germline V gene sequence: CDR1 LGHDT, CDR2 YNNKEL (reference sequence). The CDR3 loop spans 14 amino acids. After removal of 8 bases from V and 7 bases from J, the junction contained 8 bases not matched to a gene. The CDR3 region is CASRNRGRSGELFF. The CDR3 DNA follows: TGTGCCAGCCGGAACAGGGGGCGTAGCGGGGAGCTGTTTTTT.

This sequence joins TRBV5-1 and TRBJ1-1; 8 bases agree with TRBD1. With V trimmed by 0 bases and J by 5 bases, 3 bases remained unmatched. CDR1 SGHRS and CDR2 YFSETQ come from the germline V gene. This CDR3 contains 14 residues. CDR3 region: CASSLGGQATEAFF. CDR3 DNA sequence: TGCGCCAGCAGCTTGGGGGGACAGGCGACTGAAGCTTTCTTT.

The chain has TRBV5-1 and TRBJ2-2; 7 positions match TRBD1. The CDR3 length is 15 residues. V gave up 4 bases and J gave up 0 bases; unmatched junction bases: 3. CDR1 SGHRS and CDR2 YFSETQ come from the germline V gene. The CDR3 DNA follows: TGCGCCAGCAGCCCCGACAGGGCGAACACCGGGGAGCTGTTTTTT. Translated: CASSPDRANTGELFF.

V is TRBV9 and J is TRBJ2-6; D gene uncertain. CDR1 is SGDLS and CDR2 is YYNGEE in the germline V gene. V lost 0 bases, J lost 0 bases, and 13 bases lay in between. The CDR3 contains 18 residues. CDR3 loop: CASSVAGQISSGANVLTF. CDR3 nucleotide sequence: TGTGCCAGCAGCGTAGCTGGGCAGATCAGCTCTGGGGCCAACGTCCTGACTTTC.

V is TRBV4-1 and J is TRBJ2-7; 8 bases agree with TRBD1. The CDR3 runs to 17 residues. CDR1 and CDR2 from the germline V gene are MGHRA and YSYEKL. V lost 3 bases to trimming and J lost 3 bases; unmatched junction nucleotides: 13. The CDR3 DNA sequence: TGCGCCAGCAGCCAGGAGGGGTTGGACAGGGCGGTCTACGAGCAGTACTTC. Translating it yields CASSQEGLDRAVYEQYF.

The chain is built from TRBV4-1 and TRBJ2-3; 15 bases agree with TRBD2. V dropped 0 bases and J dropped 5; count of bases not matched to a gene: 3. CDR3 length: 17 amino acids. Germline V lookup: CDR1 MGHRA, CDR2 YSYEKL. Written as DNA, the CDR3 is TGCGCCAGCAGCCAAGATGGGACTAGCGGGGGGAAAGATACGCAGTATTTT. Its translation is CASSQDGTSGGKDTQYF.

V is TRBV3-1 (or the pseudogene TRBV3-2) and J is TRBJ2-1, with no clear D. V lost 0 bases to trimming and J lost 5 bases, with 11 bases between them. The V gene's germline CDR1 is LGHDT and CDR2 YNNKEL (reference sequence). The CDR3 has 15 residues. The DNA of the CDR3 is TGTGCCAGCAGCCAAGATACCCGTGAGGACAATGAGCAGTTCTTC. It yields the protein CASSQDTREDNEQFF.

This clone was detected only a few times. The J gene is TRBJ2-7, the V gene TRBV9, with TRBD1 identical over 7 bases. Per germline, CDR1 SGDLS and CDR2 YYNGEE. V dropped 4 bases and J dropped 6; count of bases not matched to a gene: 10. The CDR3 consists of 14 residues. As DNA, the CDR3 is TGTGCCAGCAGCAGAGGGGGCGGAGACCGCGAGCAGTACTTC. Residues: CASSRGGGDREQYF.

The chain combines TRBV5-5 with TRBJ1-2; 7 bases are a match to TRBD1. Germline assignment: CDR1 SGHKS and CDR2 YYEKEE (reference sequence). The CDR3 covers 16 residues. V shed 2 bases, J shed 7 bases, and the junction held 14 bases outside the gene matches. The DNA for the CDR3 is TGTGCCAGCAGCTTCTCGGCAGGGGGGACTTTAGGTGGCTACACCTTC. The encoded protein is CASSFSAGGTLGGYTF.

This chain connects TRBV11-2 to TRBJ1-1, with TRBD1 matching over 7 bases. Germline CDR1 is SGHAT and CDR2 is FQNNGV. V was pared by 5 bases and J by 5 bases, with 5 bases of the junction left unmatched. CDR3 length equals 13 residues. CDR3 bases: TGTGCCAGCAGCCAGACAGGGTTAACTGAAGCTTTCTTT. Its translation is CASSQTGLTEAFF.

The CDR3 loop reads CASSLDAGAFTDTQYF. CDR3 sequence (DNA): TGTGCCAGCAGCTTGGATGCGGGGGCCTTCACAGATACGCAGTATTTT. V and J are TRBV5-5 and TRBJ2-3, with a possible D match to TRBD2 (7 bases). V dropped 0 bases and J dropped 2 bases, with 13 bases sitting between them. In germline, CDR1 is SGHKS, CDR2 YYEKEE (reference sequence). The CDR3 length is 16 residues.

J is TRBJ1-1 and V is TRBV19; D may be TRBD1 (6 bases). CDR3 length: 14 residues. From germline, CDR1 is LNHDA and CDR2 SQIVND (reference sequence). V was cut by 3 bases and J by 5 bases, with 13 bases left in between. The CDR3 DNA reads as TGTGCCAGTAGTATTAGGACAGCGAGTACTGAAGCTTTCTTT. Its protein is CASSIRTASTEAFF. Supplemented by reference TRBV19 and TRBJ1-1, the full variable domain reads DGGITQSPKYLFRKEGQNVTLSCEQNLNHDAMYWYRQDPGQGLRLIYYSQIVNDFQKGDIAEGYSVSREKKESFPLTVTSAQKNPTAFYLCASSIRTASTEAFFGQGTRLTVV.

This chain joins TRBV19 and TRBJ1-4; 10 nucleotides agree with TRBD1. Germline lookup yields CDR1 LNHDA and CDR2 SQIVND (reference sequence). There are 15 residues in the CDR3. Trimming removed 4 bases from V and 4 bases from J; junction bases left unmatched: 3. The CDR3 region is CASSRGQGINEKLFF. The CDR3 bases are TGTGCCAGTAGTAGGGGACAGGGGATTAATGAAAAACTGTTTTTT.

The V call is TRBV5-6, the J call TRBJ1-2, with a weak D call TRBD1 (6 bases). V was trimmed by 3 bases and J by 7 bases, leaving 16 bases between them. Germline assignment: CDR1 SGHDT and CDR2 YYEEEE. This CDR3 region has 14 residues. CDR3 in amino acids: CASSSITGPGGYTF. The CDR3 DNA reads as TGTGCCAGCAGCTCAATCACAGGGCCTGGTGGCTACACCTTC.

The V gene is TRBV2, the J gene TRBJ1-2, with a possible D match to TRBD1 (6 bases). Trimming took off 2 bases at V and 3 bases at J, with 10 bases between the two ends. The length of the CDR3 is 14 residues. Germline-derived CDR1 and CDR2 are SNHLY and FYNNEI. The DNA for the CDR3 is TGTGCCAGCAGTGAACAGGGGAATCACTATGGCTACACCTTC. Residues: CASSEQGNHYGYTF.

V usage is TRBV11-2 and J usage is TRBJ1-3, with TRBD1 identical over 7 bases. After removal of 4 bases from V and 4 bases from J, the junction contained 4 bases not matched to a gene. The CDR3 loop spans 14 amino acids. The germline V gene has CDR1 SGHAT and CDR2 FQNNGV. CDR3 region: CASSYDRVGNTIYF. The CDR3, as DNA: TGTGCCAGCAGCTATGACAGGGTCGGAAACACCATATATTTT.

The chain employs TRBV6-5 and TRBJ1-5; TRBD1 agrees at 9 bases. Germline V gene data show CDR1 as MNHEY and CDR2 as SVGAGI. CDR3 length equals 16 residues. V trimming: 4 bases; J trimming: 4 bases; junction bases outside the gene matches: 8. CDR3 sequence (DNA): TGTGCCAGCAGTTCTCAGGGGACAGGGCCTAATCAGCCCCAGCATTTT. It translates to CASSSQGTGPNQPQHF.

V gene TRBV11-2 combines with J gene TRBJ1-2, with TRBD1 identical over 9 bases. The CDR3 totals 16 residues. After removal of 4 bases from V and 3 bases from J, the junction contained 9 bases not matched to a gene. CDR1 and CDR2 from the germline V gene are SGHAT and FQNNGV. CDR3 protein: CASSSDGQGRDYGYTF. The CDR3 nucleotides read TGTGCCAGCAGCTCTGACGGACAGGGGAGGGACTATGGCTACACCTTC.